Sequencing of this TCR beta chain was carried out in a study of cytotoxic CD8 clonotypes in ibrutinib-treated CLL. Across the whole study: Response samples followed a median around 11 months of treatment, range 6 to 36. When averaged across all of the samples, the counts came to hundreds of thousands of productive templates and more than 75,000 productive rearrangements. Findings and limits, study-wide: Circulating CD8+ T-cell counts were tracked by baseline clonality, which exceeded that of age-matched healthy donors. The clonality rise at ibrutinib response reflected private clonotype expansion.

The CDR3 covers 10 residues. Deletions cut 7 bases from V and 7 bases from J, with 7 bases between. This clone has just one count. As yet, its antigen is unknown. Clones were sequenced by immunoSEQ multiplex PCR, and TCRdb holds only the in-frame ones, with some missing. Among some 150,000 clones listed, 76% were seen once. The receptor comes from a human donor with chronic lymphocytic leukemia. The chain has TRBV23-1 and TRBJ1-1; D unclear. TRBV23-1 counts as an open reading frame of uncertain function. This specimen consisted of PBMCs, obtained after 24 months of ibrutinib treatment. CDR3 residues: CASTHGEAFF. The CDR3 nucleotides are TGCGCCAGCACTCACGGTGAAGCTTTCTTT.